This TCR beta chain was recovered during a study of early T cells in non-severe SARS-CoV-2 infection. Study context: Whole-blood bulk RNA, unsorted, was sequenced, and chains were unpaired. Study-wide results and limits: Clonotype matching in VDJdb favored anti-spike CD8 responses and did not capture private and CD4 specificities.

The CDR3 extends over 12 amino acids. Germline assignment: CDR1 DFQATT and CDR2 SNEGSKA (reference sequence). V was clipped by 3 bases and J by 11 bases, with 11 bases between them. Molecules of cDNA were individually given unique molecular identifiers that were attached to them. TCRdb re-called the 5' RACE reads with MiXCR, one entry per CDR3 protein. The profile shows approximately 90,000 distinct CDR3 sequences, about 12% of them singletons. This clonotype was found a few times. Its antigen is undetermined. The specimen was whole blood, collected at baseline. V and J are TRBV20-1 and TRBJ1-6; D is unclear. This clonotype was obtained from an adult who was a healthcare worker with PCR-confirmed SARS-CoV-2 infection or an uninfected control (not recorded which). CDR3 protein: CSASRVDPPLHF. In nucleotides, the CDR3 is TGCAGTGCTAGTAGGGTGGATCCACCCCTCCACTTT.